The entry below describes one T cell receptor beta chain. Its antigen is unknown. Only in-frame clones appear in the TCRdb table, and some are missing; sequencing was by immunoSEQ multiplex PCR. This table has 75,000 to 95,000 clones, around 84% appearing once. Trimming shortened V by 2 bases and J by 5 bases, and 12 bases separated the two germline ends. The CDR3 covers 14 residues. Looked up from germline, CDR1 is SGHTA and CDR2 is FQGTGA. This sample was taken from a study of T cell responses to AZD1222 COVID-19 vaccine. The study, taken as a whole, reports: Targeting of unmutated variant regions was reportedly seen in nearly half of spike-specific TCRs.

The V and J genes are TRBV7-3 and TRBJ1-1; D gene unclear. The sample was peripheral blood, taken on day 0 of AZD1222 vaccination. The TCR comes from an adult in good health. The CDR3 coding sequence is TGTGCCAGCAGCTTATCTGGTTTGGGGACTGAAGCTTTCTTT. Protein: CASSLSGLGTEAFF. Full variable domain (remainder filled in from reference TRBV7-3 and TRBJ1-1): GAGVSQTPSNKVTEKGKYVELRCDPISGHTALYWYRQSLGQGPEFLIYFQGTGAADDSGLPNDRFFAVRPEGSVSTLKIQRTERGDSAVYLCASSLSGLGTEAFFGQGTRLTVV.